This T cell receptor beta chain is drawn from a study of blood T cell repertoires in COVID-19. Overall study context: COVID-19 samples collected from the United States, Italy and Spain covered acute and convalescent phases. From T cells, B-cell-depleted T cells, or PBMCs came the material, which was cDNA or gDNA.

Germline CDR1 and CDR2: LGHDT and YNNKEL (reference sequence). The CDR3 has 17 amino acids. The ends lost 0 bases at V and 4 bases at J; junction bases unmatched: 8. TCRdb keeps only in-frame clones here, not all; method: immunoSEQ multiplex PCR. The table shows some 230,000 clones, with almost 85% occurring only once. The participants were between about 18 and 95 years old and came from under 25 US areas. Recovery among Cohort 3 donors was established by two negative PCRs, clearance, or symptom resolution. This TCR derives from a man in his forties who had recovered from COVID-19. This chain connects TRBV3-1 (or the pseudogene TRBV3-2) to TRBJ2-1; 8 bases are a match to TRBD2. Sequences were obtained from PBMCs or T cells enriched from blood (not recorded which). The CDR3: CASSQDPGGEIYNEQFF. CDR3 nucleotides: TGTGCCAGCAGCCAAGATCCGGGAGGGGAGATATACAATGAGCAGTTCTTC.